Shown below are 9 T cell receptor beta chains from a single sample sequenced in a study of blood T cell repertoires in COVID-19. Repertoires were generated with immunoSEQ multiplex PCR, while TCRdb's copy carries only in-frame clones and drops some. Of hundreds of thousands of clones in the sample, approximately 91% were seen once. Sample: PBMCs or T cells enriched from blood (not recorded which). Every receptor here comes from a middle-aged woman who had recovered from COVID-19.

The rearrangement links TRBV7-9 to TRBJ2-3; D unresolved. V shed 5 bases and J shed 5 bases, with 11 bases lying between them. CDR1 is SEHNR and CDR2 is FQNEAQ in the germline V gene (reference sequence). The CDR3 consists of 13 residues. CDR3 sequence reads: CASSPRPVDTQYF. In DNA, the CDR3 is TGTGCCAGCAGCCCCCGCCCGGTAGATACGCAGTATTTT.

This rearrangement joins TRBV10-3 to TRBJ2-2; 8 bases match TRBD1. This CDR3 region has 12 residues. The germline gives CDR1 ENHRY, CDR2 SYGVKD. V lost 10 bases, J lost 4 bases, and 2 bases stayed unmatched. The CDR3 sequence is CATGQGTGELFF. The CDR3 nucleotides read TGTGCCACCGGACAGGGCACCGGGGAGCTGTTTTTT.

The chain joins TRBV23-1 to TRBJ1-1; TRBD1 agrees at 7 bases. TRBV23-1 is an ORF, with its function uncertain. After removal of 3 bases from V and 4 bases from J, the junction contained 11 bases not matched to a gene. This CDR3 spans 16 amino acids. This chain's CDR3 is CASSQGNRGKPTEAFF. DNA of the CDR3: TGCGCCAGCAGTCAGGGGAACAGGGGAAAGCCCACTGAAGCTTTCTTT.

This rearrangement joins TRBV5-1 to TRBJ2-7, with D unresolved. Germline V gives CDR1 SGHRS, CDR2 YFSETQ. Trimming pared 3 bases from V and 4 bases from J, leaving 17 bases between. The CDR3 runs 15 residues. CDR3 region: CASSSMSQASYEQYF. CDR3 DNA: TGCGCCAGCAGCTCCATGAGCCAGGCGTCATACGAGCAGTACTTC.

The rearrangement joins TRBV7-3 to TRBJ2-6; D not resolved. Trimming stripped 1 base from V and 0 bases from J, with 4 bases between. The CDR3 loop spans 15 amino acids. CDR1 is SGHTA and CDR2 is FQGTGA in the germline V gene. The CDR3 DNA reads as TGTGCCAGCAGCTTAAGTCTCTCTGGGGCCAACGTCCTGACTTTC. Protein product: CASSLSLSGANVLTF.

On this clone: A junction boundary mismatches the germline segment, possibly from a read error. This chain links TRBV6-4 with TRBJ2-7, with a possible D match to TRBD1 (6 bases). CDR3 length equals 15 residues. The germline V gene encodes CDR1 MRHNA and CDR2 SNTAGT. CDR3 in DNA: TGTGCCAGCAGAAGGACAGATCAGCCTCTCTACCAGCAGTACTTC. This gives the protein CASRRTDQPLYQQYF.

The chain recombines TRBV3-1 (or the pseudogene TRBV3-2) with TRBJ1-2; tentatively, D is TRBD1 (6 bases). V gave up 0 bases and J gave up 2 bases, with 13 bases separating them. Germline CDR1 LGHDT, CDR2 YNNKEL (reference sequence). CDR3 length: 16 amino acids. The CDR3 sequence: CASSQDLATGNYGYTF. The CDR3 nucleotides read TGTGCCAGCAGCCAAGATCTTGCAACAGGGAACTATGGCTACACCTTC.

The chain couples TRBV9 to TRBJ2-1; TRBD1 might be the D (5 bases). The length of the CDR3 is 14 residues. Between the trimmed V and J ends, which lost 0 bases and 5 bases, there was a span of 9 bases. Germline CDR1 and CDR2: SGDLS and YYNGEE. As DNA, the CDR3 is TGTGCCAGCAGCGTAGCTACAGGTGACAATGAGCAGTTCTTC. Its protein product is CASSVATGDNEQFF.

This sequence joins TRBV30 and TRBJ2-2; TRBD2 aligns across 11 bases. This CDR3 comprises 15 residues. V lost 0 bases, J lost 6 bases, and 3 bases stayed unmatched. Per germline, CDR1 GTSNPN and CDR2 SVGIG (reference sequence). CDR3 residues: CAWSVLAGVPGELFF. The CDR3 nucleotides read TGTGCCTGGAGTGTACTAGCGGGGGTACCCGGGGAGCTGTTTTTT. Supplemented by reference TRBV30 and TRBJ2-2, the full variable domain reads SQTIHQWPATLVQPVGSPLSLECTVEGTSNPNLYWYRQAAGRGLQLLFYSVGIGQISSEVPQNLSASRPQDRQFILSSKKLLLSDSGFYLCAWSVLAGVPGELFFGEGSRLTVL.